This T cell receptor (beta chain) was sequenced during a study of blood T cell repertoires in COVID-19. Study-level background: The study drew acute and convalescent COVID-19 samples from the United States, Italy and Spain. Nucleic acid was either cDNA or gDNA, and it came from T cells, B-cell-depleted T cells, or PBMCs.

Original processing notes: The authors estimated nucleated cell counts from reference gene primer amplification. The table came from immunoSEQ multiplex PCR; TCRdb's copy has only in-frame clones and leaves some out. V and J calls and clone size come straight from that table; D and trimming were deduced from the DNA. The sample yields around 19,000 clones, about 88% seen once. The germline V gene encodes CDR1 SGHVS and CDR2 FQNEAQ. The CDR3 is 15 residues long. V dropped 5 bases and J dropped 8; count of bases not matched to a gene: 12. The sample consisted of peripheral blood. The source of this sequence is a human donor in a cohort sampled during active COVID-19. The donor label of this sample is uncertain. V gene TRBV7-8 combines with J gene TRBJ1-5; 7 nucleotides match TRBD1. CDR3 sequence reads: CASSASTGPWEPQHF. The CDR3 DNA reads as TGTGCCAGCAGCGCTTCGACAGGGCCCTGGGAGCCCCAGCATTTT.